This T cell receptor (beta chain) was identified in a study of T cells in Graves' hyperthyroidism and ophthalmopathy. The CDR3 regions of TCR beta were amplified from RNA transcripts. The TCR CDR3 first-round RT-PCR relied on the HTBI primer set. MiXCR, applied by TCRdb to the multiplex PCR reads, yields one record per CDR3 protein. The repertoire holds 540,000 or so distinct CDR3 sequences, under 60% seen once, with roughly 19% in the top ten. The count of this clonotype is one. J was trimmed by 3 bases and V by 5 bases; bases with no gene match: 7. This CDR3 is built from 14 residues. Germline CDR1 and CDR2: DFQATT and SNEGSKA (reference sequence).

The sequence came from an adult woman with Graves' disease, either hyperthyroidism or ophthalmopathy (not recorded which). The specimen sequenced was peripheral blood or thyroid tissue (not recorded which). The genes are TRBV20-1 and TRBJ1-2; 9 bases fit TRBD1. The CDR3 loop reads CSAEGTGRDYGYTF. The CDR3 DNA follows: TGCAGTGCTGAGGGGACAGGGAGAGACTATGGCTACACCTTC.